These T cell receptor beta chains were read from a single sample in a study of blood T cell repertoires in COVID-19. TCRdb's table, derived via immunoSEQ multiplex PCR, lists solely in-frame clones and lacks some. The sample lists roughly 52,000 clones, 87% occurring once. Material: peripheral blood. The source is a man aged 40-49 years with COVID-19, enrolled during active disease. Both conserved end residues are part of each CDR3. Fields, in order: D gene, clone size, V gene, J gene, CDR3 protein, CDR3 DNA. A D gene is named only where the DNA matches it firmly. The size entry is marked missing in some rows and otherwise reads once, few, many or a size class.

-	-	TRBV24-1	TRBJ2-7	CATSHRDRYEQYF	TGTGCCACCAGCCACAGGGACCGCTACGAGCAGTACTTC
-	-	TRBV7-8	TRBJ1-1	CASSTSGKVSTEAFF	TGTGCCAGCAGCACCTCAGGGAAGGTCAGCACTGAAGCTTTCTTT
TRBD1	few	TRBV2	TRBJ1-2	CASSEVGQANYGYTF	TGTGCCAGCAGTGAAGTCGGACAGGCTAACTATGGCTACACCTTC
TRBD1	few	TRBV24-1	TRBJ1-1	CATSDHRGRDTEAFF	TGTGCCACCAGTGATCACAGGGGTAGGGACACTGAAGCTTTCTTT
-	once	TRBV18	TRBJ2-3	CASSPLGEDTQYF	TGTGCCAGCTCACCGCTGGGAGAAGATACGCAGTATTTT
TRBD1	-	TRBV28	TRBJ1-1	CASSFQGATEAFF	TGTGCCAGCAGCTTTCAGGGGGCCACTGAAGCTTTCTTT
-	-	TRBV2	TRBJ1-4	CASSEGETYNEKLFF	TGTGCCAGCAGTGAGGGAGAAACCTATAATGAAAAACTGTTTTTT
TRBD2	-	TRBV5-1	TRBJ2-3	CASSLESGKYF	TGCGCCAGCAGCTTGGAGAGCGGGAAGTATTTT
TRBD2	few	TRBV7-8	TRBJ2-1	CASSLVGGGINEQFF	TGTGCCAGCAGCTTAGTGGGGGGAGGGATCAATGAGCAGTTCTTC
TRBD1	-	TRBV6-2/TRBV6-3	TRBJ2-7	CASSYPPNLGQVPTYEQYF	TGTGCCAGCAGTTACCCCCCTAACCTCGGACAGGTTCCCACCTACGAGCAGTACTTC
-	-	TRBV6-5	TRBJ2-7	CASSPWHTEALEQYF	TGTGCCAGCAGCCCGTGGCACACGGAGGCACTCGAGCAGTACTTC
-	-	TRBV29-1	TRBJ1-1	CSVEVRAGTEAFF	TGCAGCGTTGAAGTCAGGGCTGGCACTGAAGCTTTCTTT
-	-	TRBV6-5	TRBJ1-2	CASSHLAVEREGYTF	TGTGCCAGCAGTCACCTGGCTGTGGAACGGGAAGGCTACACCTTC
-	-	TRBV7-6	TRBJ1-3	CASSLEVGPLGGNTIYF	TGTGCCAGCAGCTTAGAAGTGGGCCCCCTTGGGGGAAACACCATATATTTT
TRBD2	-	TRBV19	TRBJ2-5	CASSIGRSGGLQETQYF	TGTGCCAGTAGTATAGGGAGGAGCGGGGGCCTCCAAGAGACCCAGTACTTC
-	-	TRBV11-3	TRBJ2-2	CASSLDRGTTGELFF	TGTGCCAGCAGCTTAGATCGGGGAACCACCGGGGAGCTGTTTTTT
-	-	TRBV19	TRBJ2-3	CASSIIAASTDTQYF	TGTGCCAGTAGTATCATAGCGGCTAGCACAGATACGCAGTATTTT
-	-	TRBV25-1	TRBJ2-1	CASSERPQGILYNEQFF	TGTGCCAGCAGTGAACGACCTCAGGGAATCCTTTACAATGAGCAGTTCTTC
TRBD1	-	TRBV2	TRBJ1-2	CASSGGGTGGVNYGYTF	TGTGCCAGCAGTGGGGGCGGGACAGGGGGCGTGAACTATGGCTACACCTTC
-	-	TRBV15	TRBJ2-3	CATSRGGRDTDTQYF	TGTGCCACCAGCAGAGGGGGCAGGGACACAGATACGCAGTATTTT
TRBD2	-	TRBV6-5	TRBJ2-5	CASSSGLAGKETQYF	TGTGCCAGCAGCTCCGGACTAGCGGGGAAAGAGACCCAGTACTTC
TRBD1	once	TRBV2	TRBJ1-1	CASSEPSDRGDTEAFF	TGTGCCAGCAGTGAACCCTCGGACAGGGGGGACACTGAAGCTTTCTTT
-	-	TRBV9	TRBJ2-7	CASSVGGTYEQYF	TGTGCCAGCAGCGTCGGAGGGACCTACGAGCAGTACTTC
-	-	TRBV11-2	TRBJ1-2	CASSQTVNYGYTF	TGTGCCAGCAGTCAGACAGTTAACTATGGCTACACCTTC
TRBD2	-	TRBV7-3	TRBJ2-1	CASSLTLAAYNEQFF	TGTGCCAGCAGCTTAACGCTAGCGGCCTACAATGAGCAGTTCTTC
TRBD2	-	TRBV28	TRBJ2-7	CASSGGGPSSYEQYF	TGTGCCAGCAGTGGCGGGGGTCCTAGCTCCTACGAGCAGTACTTC
-	-	TRBV6-5	TRBJ1-5	CASSSRSKRFQPQHF	TGTGCCAGCAGTTCCCGTTCAAAGAGGTTTCAGCCCCAGCATTTT
TRBD1	-	TRBV24-1	TRBJ2-5	CATSDATGGLETQYF	TGTGCCACCAGTGATGCGACAGGGGGCCTGGAGACCCAGTACTTC
-	once	TRBV19	TRBJ1-1	CASSIGELMNTEAFF	TGTGCCAGTAGTATTGGGGAGCTCATGAACACTGAAGCTTTCTTT
-	-	TRBV27	TRBJ2-7	CASSDTDRKDYEQYF	TGTGCCAGCAGTGATACGGACAGAAAAGACTACGAGCAGTACTTC
TRBD1	few	TRBV14	TRBJ1-6	CASSQATGTGSSPLHF	TGTGCCAGCAGCCAAGCTACCGGGACAGGGAGTTCACCCCTCCACTTT
TRBD2	once	TRBV5-6	TRBJ2-5	CASSMRLAGKQETQYF	TGTGCCAGCAGCATGCGACTAGCGGGGAAACAAGAGACCCAGTACTTC
TRBD1	-	TRBV11-3	TRBJ2-7	CASSTSRGLYEQYF	TGTGCCAGCAGCACATCCAGGGGGCTCTACGAGCAGTACTTC
TRBD1	-	TRBV10-2	TRBJ2-1	CASSGETGINEQFF	TGCGCCAGCAGTGGAGAGACAGGGATCAATGAGCAGTTCTTC
TRBD1	-	TRBV2	TRBJ1-4	CASSVGGMTGRNEKLFF	TGTGCCAGCAGTGTTGGGGGAATGACAGGGCGGAATGAAAAACTGTTTTTT
-	few	TRBV7-2	TRBJ1-6	CASSLGRDNSPLHF	TGTGCCAGCAGCTTAGGCAGGGATAATTCACCCCTCCACTTT
-	once	TRBV19	TRBJ1-4	CASSNRGRGEKLFF	TGTGCCAGTAGTAACCGGGGAAGAGGGGAAAAACTGTTTTTT
TRBD1	-	TRBV6-5	TRBJ1-6	CASRGQGKGSPLHF	TGTGCCAGCAGGGGACAGGGGAAGGGTTCACCCCTCCACTTT
-	-	TRBV5-1	TRBJ2-5	CASSVDLNRETQYF	TGCGCCAGCAGCGTGGACCTAAACCGGGAGACCCAGTACTTC
-	-	TRBV11-3	TRBJ2-6	CASSQGQTSGANVLTF	TGTGCCAGCAGCCAAGGACAGACCTCTGGGGCCAACGTCCTGACTTTC
-	-	TRBV9	TRBJ2-3	CASSVGLAWADTQYF	TGTGCCAGCAGCGTAGGTCTAGCGTGGGCAGATACGCAGTATTTT
-	-	TRBV19	TRBJ1-3	CASSNLKRGASSGNTIYF	TGTGCCAGTAGTAACCTAAAGCGGGGGGCGAGCTCTGGAAACACCATATATTTT
-	few	TRBV11-1	TRBJ2-3	CASSLVSGESADTQYF	TGTGCCAGCAGCTTAGTTTCAGGGGAGAGTGCAGATACGCAGTATTTT
TRBD1	-	TRBV10-3	TRBJ1-2	CAIYRGHYGYTF	TGTGCCATCTACAGGGGACACTATGGCTACACCTTC
TRBD2	-	TRBV2	TRBJ2-2	CASKKTSGSVWELFF	TGTGCCAGCAAAAAGACTAGCGGGAGTGTTTGGGAGCTGTTTTTT
TRBD1	-	TRBV27	TRBJ1-3	CASSLSTGAGNTIYF	TGTGCCAGCAGTTTATCGACAGGGGCTGGAAACACCATATATTTT
-	-	TRBV19	TRBJ2-1	CASRMGSGAYDEQFF	TGTGCCAGTAGGATGGGGAGCGGTGCATATGATGAGCAGTTCTTC
-	-	TRBV28	TRBJ1-1	CASSGGTEAFF	TGTGCCAGCAGCGGGGGGACTGAAGCTTTCTTT
-	-	TRBV5-5	TRBJ2-6	CASSLYGSGANVLTF	TGTGCCAGCAGCTTGTACGGCTCTGGGGCCAACGTCCTGACTTTC
-	-	TRBV5-6	TRBJ1-3	CASSFTESTIYF	TGTGCCAGCAGCTTCACCGAGTCTACCATATATTTT
-	-	TRBV15	TRBJ2-1	CATSRAGERVYNEQFF	TGTGCCACCAGCAGAGCGGGGGAAAGAGTCTACAATGAGCAGTTCTTC
-	-	TRBV5-6	TRBJ1-6	CASSEPGNSPLHF	TGTGCCAGCAGCGAACCAGGGAATTCACCCCTCCACTTT
TRBD1	-	TRBV6-5	TRBJ2-7	CASRGRDRGIYEQYF	TGTGCCAGCCGGGGCAGGGACAGAGGGATCTACGAGCAGTACTTC
TRBD1	-	TRBV2	TRBJ1-1	CASRNRGSRTEAFF	TGTGCCAGCAGAAACAGGGGATCTAGGACTGAAGCTTTCTTT
TRBD1	-	TRBV12-5	TRBJ1-4	CASGLLKGTGDNEKLFF	TGTGCTAGTGGCCTCTTGAAAGGGACAGGGGATAATGAAAAACTGTTTTTT
TRBD2	-	TRBV30	TRBJ2-1	CAWTPGGGTYNEQFF	TGTGCCTGGACCCCGGGCGGGGGGACCTACAATGAGCAGTTCTTC
TRBD1	once	TRBV28	TRBJ2-3	CASSLTGTYDTQYF	TGTGCCAGCAGTTTGACAGGGACATACGATACGCAGTATTTT